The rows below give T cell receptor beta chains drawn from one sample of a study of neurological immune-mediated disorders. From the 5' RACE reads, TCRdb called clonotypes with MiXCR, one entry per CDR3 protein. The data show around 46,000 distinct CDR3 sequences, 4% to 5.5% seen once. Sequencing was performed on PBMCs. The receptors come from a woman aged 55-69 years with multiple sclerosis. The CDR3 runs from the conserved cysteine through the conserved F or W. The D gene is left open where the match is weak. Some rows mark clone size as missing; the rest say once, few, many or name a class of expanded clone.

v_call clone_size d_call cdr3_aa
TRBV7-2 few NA CASSLGPENTEAFF
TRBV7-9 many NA CASSLSGPDTQYF
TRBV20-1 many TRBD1 CRDRDRVNEQFF
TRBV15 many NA CATSRDPNTEAFF
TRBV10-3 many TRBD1 CAISWDRGGYTF
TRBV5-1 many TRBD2 CASRGTSGTDTQYF
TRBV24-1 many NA CATSDYRNTQYF
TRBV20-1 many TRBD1 CSARIGQGQETQYF
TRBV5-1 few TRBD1 CASSPLTGANVYGYTF
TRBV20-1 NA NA CSARDTVQETQYF
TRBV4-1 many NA CASSQGGPLMEQYF
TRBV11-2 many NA CASSLSPTGEKLFF
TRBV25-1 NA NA CASSDLGTGVGTEAFF
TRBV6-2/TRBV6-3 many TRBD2 CASSLSAAASGKDTQYF
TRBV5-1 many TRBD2 CASSFGLAGVNEQFF
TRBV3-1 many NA CASSQVETWGTQYF
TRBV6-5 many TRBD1 CASKKTGAGYGYTF
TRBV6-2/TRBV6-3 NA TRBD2 CASRREGFSTDTQYF
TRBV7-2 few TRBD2 CASSLLREGRSQYF
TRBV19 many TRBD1 CASSRTGVKEPQHF
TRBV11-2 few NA CASSPVATEAFF
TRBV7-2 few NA CASSPGTNNYGYTF
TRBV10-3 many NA CAISEGGSGQPQHF
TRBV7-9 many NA CASSLDIMETQYF
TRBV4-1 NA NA CASSPGGGPAEAFF
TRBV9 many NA CASSVVRPSGANVLTF
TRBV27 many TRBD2 CASRPRTSGTDTQYF
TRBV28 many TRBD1 CAIVRSRTGEAFF
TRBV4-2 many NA CASSQGRESGETQYF
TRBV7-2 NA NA CASSLGQDGETQYF
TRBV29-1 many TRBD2 CSALGLAGSTDTQYF
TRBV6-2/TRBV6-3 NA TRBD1 CASKGGQGDYGYTF
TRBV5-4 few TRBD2 CASSLQSGTSGKYF
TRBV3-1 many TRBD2 CASSQETSGTGELFF
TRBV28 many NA CASSTRNAYEQYF
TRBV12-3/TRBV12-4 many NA CASSLQGSQPQHF
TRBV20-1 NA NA CSAEWGGTEAFF
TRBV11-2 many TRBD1 CASSPHRSTGAQSWGYTF
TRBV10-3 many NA CAISEGTAPGEQYF
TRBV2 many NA CASNWGLETEAFF
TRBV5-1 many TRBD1 CASSSPGQGAPAFF
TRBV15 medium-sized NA CATSRGLESEPQHF
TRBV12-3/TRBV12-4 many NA CASSYDSQPQHF
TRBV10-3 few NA CAISEGREVEKLFF
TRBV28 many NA CASSTPDERLFF
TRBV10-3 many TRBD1 CAIGKTGENTEAFF
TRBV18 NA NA CASSTSEDQPQHF
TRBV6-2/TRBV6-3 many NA CASSYLLVGGPLHF
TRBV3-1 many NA CASSRADTQYF
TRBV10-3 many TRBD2 CAIRDAGAGSGNIQYF
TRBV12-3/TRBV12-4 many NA CASSYQSQPQHF